This passage covers 28 T cell receptor beta chains from one sample sequenced in a study of cytomegalovirus exposure and HLA in healthy donors. The PCR was carried out with 60 Vbeta primers and 13 Jbeta primers. Produced via immunoSEQ multiplex PCR; TCRdb's table is partial and in-frame only. The table includes under 200,000 clones, around 77% detected once. Material for sequencing was PBMCs. The origin of the receptors is a man in his 60s in good health and CMV-seronegative.

The chain combines TRBV4-3 with TRBJ1-4, with a weak D call TRBD1 (5 bases). Per the germline V gene, CDR1 is LGHNA and CDR2 is YSLEER. V lost 2 bases and J 0 bases, leaving 16 bases between the germline ends. The CDR3 loop spans 18 amino acids. CDR3 sequence reads: CASSQSFDQGATNEKLFF. As DNA, the CDR3 is TGCGCCAGCAGCCAAAGTTTCGACCAGGGCGCAACTAATGAAAAACTGTTTTTT.

A single count supports this clone. The V and J genes are TRBV27 and TRBJ2-3, with a weak D call TRBD2 (5 bases). Trimming removed 10 bases at V and 3 bases at J, with 11 bases between. This CDR3 region has 12 residues. Germline values: CDR1 MNHEY, CDR2 SMNVEV (reference sequence). The CDR3: CATARGTDTQYF. Here the CDR3 DNA reads TGTGCCACCGCCAGAGGGACAGATACGCAGTATTTT.

This chain joins TRBV7-2 and TRBJ2-5, with D unclear. Trimming pared 1 base from V and 1 base from J, leaving 7 bases between. From germline, CDR1 is SGHTA and CDR2 FQGNSA. The CDR3 runs to 14 residues. The CDR3, as DNA: TGTGCCAGCAGCTTAGGCGGAGCCCAAGAGACCCAGTACTTC. Its translation: CASSLGGAQETQYF.

This clone was counted a few times. The gene calls are TRBV28 and TRBJ1-1, with D possibly matching TRBD1 (6 bases). Trimming removed 2 bases from V and 4 bases from J, with 8 bases in between. This CDR3 is 13 amino acids long. Per germline, CDR1 MDHEN and CDR2 SYDVKM. CDR3 in amino acids: CASSLPDSTEAFF. CDR3 in DNA: TGTGCCAGCAGTTTACCGGACAGCACTGAAGCTTTCTTT.

The CDR3 sequence: CAGRQGAGYGYTF. The CDR3 region has the DNA TGTGCCGGGAGACAGGGGGCGGGCTATGGCTACACCTTC. J is TRBJ1-2 and V is TRBV2; 10 nucleotides line up with TRBD1. Germline V gives CDR1 SNHLY, CDR2 FYNNEI. With V trimmed by 11 bases and J by 4 bases, 7 bases remained unmatched. This CDR3 contains 13 residues.

The rearrangement uses TRBV9 and TRBJ2-4, with 8 bases fitting TRBD1. CDR3 length equals 16 residues. CDR1 is SGDLS, CDR2 YYNGEE, per germline. V lost 0 bases to trimming and J lost 7 bases; unmatched junction nucleotides: 9. The CDR3, as DNA: TGTGCCAGCAGCGTAGCCGGACAGGGAGCCTCTAACATTCAGTACTTC. Amino acid sequence: CASSVAGQGASNIQYF.

CDR3 sequence (DNA): TGTGCCAGCAGCAGAGATCCACCCGGCTCTGGAAACACCATATATTTT. The encoded protein is CASSRDPPGSGNTIYF. The chain joins TRBV7-2 to TRBJ1-3; D not certain. CDR3 length: 16 amino acids. Trimming stripped 5 bases from V and 0 bases from J, with 14 bases between. Germline CDR1 and CDR2: SGHTA and FQGNSA.

The CDR3 reads CATSRDLTERGYTF. The CDR3 region has the DNA TGTGCCACCAGCAGAGATCTAACGGAGCGGGGCTACACCTTC. The V call is TRBV15, the J call TRBJ1-2; unclear D gene. Germline V CDR1 and CDR2: LNHNV, YYDKDF (reference sequence). This CDR3 contains 14 residues. V lost 0 bases to trimming and J lost 8 bases, with 13 bases between them. The full variable domain, completed using reference TRBV15 and TRBJ1-2, is DAMVIQNPRYQVTQFGKPVTLSCSQTLNHNVMYWYQQKSSQAPKLLFHYYDKDFNNEADTPDNFQSRRPNTSFCFLDIRSPGLGDTAMYLCATSRDLTERGYTFGSGTRLTVV.

This chain links TRBV27 with TRBJ1-4, with D possibly TRBD1 on 5 matching bases. Per the germline V gene, CDR1 is MNHEY and CDR2 is SMNVEV (reference sequence). The V end was cut by 11 bases, the J end by 2 bases, with 18 bases between. This CDR3 is 15 amino acids long. In DNA, the CDR3 is TGTGCCGGCCTCGGGGGGGGGAGTACTAATGAAAAACTGTTTTTT. Its translation: CAGLGGGSTNEKLFF.

The chain's CDR3 is CASSRAGYNEQFF. The CDR3 nucleotides read TGCGCCAGCAGCAGGGCAGGGTACAATGAGCAGTTCTTC. This chain joins TRBV4-1 and TRBJ2-1; perhaps TRBD1 as D (5 bases). Looked up from germline, CDR1 is MGHRA and CDR2 is YSYEKL. This CDR3 is 13 amino acids long. The V and J ends lost 5 bases and 4 bases respectively, with 9 bases between them.

The chain joins TRBV5-1 to TRBJ2-1; TRBD2 might be the D (6 bases). This CDR3 has 15 residues. Trimming shortened V by 0 bases and J by 11 bases, and 18 bases separated the two germline ends. Germline CDR1 and CDR2: SGHRS and YFSETQ. CDR3 residues: CASSLGGTRFRKQFF. CDR3 DNA sequence: TGCGCCAGCAGCTTGGGCGGGACTCGATTCCGGAAGCAGTTCTTC.

V is TRBV11-3 and J is TRBJ2-5; TRBD2 matches 8 bases. There are 14 residues in the CDR3. The germline CDR1 and CDR2 sequences are SGHNT and YENEEA. V lost 4 bases to trimming and J lost 5 bases; unmatched junction nucleotides: 6. CDR3 in amino acids: CASSSGGGKETQYF. CDR3 coding DNA: TGTGCCAGCAGCTCGGGAGGGGGTAAGGAGACCCAGTACTTC.

The V gene is TRBV28, the J gene TRBJ2-2; D possibly corresponds to TRBD2 (5 bases). The germline V gene has CDR1 MDHEN and CDR2 SYDVKM. The CDR3 covers 12 residues. Between the trimmed V and J ends, which lost 4 bases and 7 bases, there was a span of 7 bases. CDR3 residues: CASSSGNGELFF. CDR3 sequence (DNA): TGTGCCAGCAGTTCGGGGAACGGGGAGCTGTTTTTT.

This clone was recorded a few times. The chain employs TRBV6-5 and TRBJ2-5; TRBD2 might be the D (5 bases). The CDR3 contains 12 residues. The germline V gene encodes CDR1 MNHEY and CDR2 SVGAGI. V lost 5 bases to trimming and J lost 5 bases, with 9 bases between them. CDR3 bases: TGTGCCAGCAGTGATGAGGGTGAGACCCAGTACTTC. This gives the protein CASSDEGETQYF.

CDR3 nucleotides: TGTGCCAGCAGCGTAGAGGATGAGGGGAGGGAGCAGTTCTTC. This translates into CASSVEDEGREQFF. The chain couples TRBV9 to TRBJ2-1; weak D call: TRBD2 (6 bases). Trimming took 0 bases from V and 10 from J, leaving 14 bases between them. Germline lookup yields CDR1 SGDLS and CDR2 YYNGEE. This CDR3 spans 14 amino acids.

The rearrangement joins TRBV19 to TRBJ2-4, with a weak D call TRBD1 (6 bases). The V and J ends lost 3 bases and 0 bases respectively, with 18 bases between them. Germline V gives CDR1 LNHDA, CDR2 SQIVND (reference sequence). This CDR3 contains 18 residues. CDR3 nucleotide sequence: TGTGCCAGTAGTATTCCCCTAACAGGGAGACAAGCCAAAAACATTCAGTACTTC. It yields the protein CASSIPLTGRQAKNIQYF.

This clone was observed a few times. V and J are TRBV6-1 and TRBJ2-1; 14 bases align to TRBD2. V trimming: 4 bases; J trimming: 9 bases; junction bases outside the gene matches: 8. Germline values: CDR1 MNHNS, CDR2 SASEGT. This CDR3 spans 16 amino acids. CDR3 sequence reads: CASSGRLAGGRGEQFF. Here the CDR3 DNA reads TGTGCCAGCAGTGGCCGACTAGCGGGGGGGCGCGGTGAGCAGTTCTTC.

The V call is TRBV10-3, the J call TRBJ2-1, with D tentatively TRBD1 (6 bases). Trimming cost V 6 bases and J 5 bases, with 14 bases left between them. The germline V gene has CDR1 ENHRY and CDR2 SYGVKD. This CDR3 comprises 14 residues. The CDR3 loop is CAIRNNREHNEQFF. CDR3 coding DNA: TGTGCCATCAGAAATAACAGGGAACACAATGAGCAGTTCTTC.

The V gene is TRBV28, the J gene TRBJ1-5, with unresolved D. The CDR3 sequence is 13 residues long. Germline CDR1 MDHEN, CDR2 SYDVKM. V lost 3 bases and J lost 0, with 3 bases in between. The CDR3 region is CASSFRSNQPQHF. CDR3 nucleotides: TGTGCCAGCAGTTTTCGTAGCAATCAGCCCCAGCATTTT.

The chain recombines TRBV27 with TRBJ1-3, with 9 bases that match TRBD1. J gave up 4 bases and V 5 bases, and 6 bases lay outside the gene matches. Germline-derived CDR1 and CDR2 are MNHEY and SMNVEV (reference sequence). This CDR3 spans 15 amino acids. This CDR3 is CASSPRDRAGNTIYF. DNA for the CDR3: TGTGCCAGCAGTCCCCGGGACAGGGCGGGAAACACCATATATTTT.

The chain combines TRBV7-8 with TRBJ2-2; TRBD2 agrees at 9 bases. This CDR3 is built from 17 residues. The junction had 5 bases not matched to a gene; V was cut back by 0 bases and J by 3 bases. Germline CDR1 is SGHVS and CDR2 is FQNEAQ. The CDR3 region has the DNA TGTGCCAGCAGCTTAGCGTTGGCGGGAGGGCACACCGGGGAGCTGTTTTTT. Translation: CASSLALAGGHTGELFF.

This clone was counted only a few times. The V and J genes are TRBV7-9 and TRBJ1-2, with D perhaps TRBD1 (5 bases). V was pared by 9 bases and J by 2 bases, with 10 bases between. This CDR3 comprises 12 residues. The V gene's germline CDR1 is SEHNR and CDR2 FQNEAQ (reference sequence). The CDR3 region is CASGRDNYGYTF. Here the CDR3 DNA reads TGTGCCAGTGGGCGGGACAACTATGGCTACACCTTC. The full variable domain, with the rest looked up from reference TRBV7-9 and TRBJ1-2, is DTGVSQNPRHKITKRGQNVTFRCDPISEHNRLYWYRQTLGQGPEFLTYFQNEAQLEKSRLLSDRFSAERPKGSFSTLEIQRTEQGDSAMYLCASGRDNYGYTFGSGTRLTVV.

The chain links TRBV27 to TRBJ2-7; 7 nucleotides align to TRBD2. V trimming: 3 bases; J trimming: 6 bases; junction bases outside the gene matches: 5. This CDR3 is built from 13 residues. Germline values: CDR1 MNHEY, CDR2 SMNVEV (reference sequence). This CDR3 is CASSFSGRSEQYF. The CDR3 DNA sequence: TGTGCCAGCAGTTTTTCCGGGAGGAGCGAGCAGTACTTC.

This rearrangement joins TRBV28 to TRBJ2-1, with 10 bases identical to TRBD2. After removal of 6 bases from V and 1 base from J, the junction contained 6 bases not matched to a gene. The length of the CDR3 is 16 residues. Germline CDR1 reads MDHEN; CDR2 reads SYDVKM. The CDR3 protein is CASRRSSGGSYNEQFF. CDR3 DNA: TGTGCCAGCAGACGCTCTAGCGGGGGTTCCTACAATGAGCAGTTCTTC.

The chain employs TRBV9 and TRBJ2-1; TRBD1 is a possible D gene (5 bases). Germline CDR1 reads SGDLS; CDR2 reads YYNGEE. CDR3 size: 15 residues. V was cut by 1 base and J by 4 bases, with 12 bases left in between. This CDR3 reads CASSVRGRAYNEQFF. DNA for the CDR3: TGTGCCAGCAGCGTAAGGGGAAGGGCTTACAATGAGCAGTTCTTC.

The table lists this clone with a few counts. The V gene is TRBV7-2, the J gene TRBJ2-7; weak D call: TRBD2 (6 bases). Germline loops: CDR1 SGHTA, CDR2 FQGNSA. The ends were cut back, 5 bases at V and 2 bases at J, with 13 bases in the middle. The CDR3 runs 14 residues. This CDR3 reads CASSARDSPYEQYF. The CDR3 DNA reads as TGTGCCAGCAGCGCCAGGGACTCCCCCTACGAGCAGTACTTC. Variable domain in full (rest from reference TRBV7-2 and TRBJ2-7): GAGVSQSPSNKVTEKGKDVELRCDPISGHTALYWYRQSLGQGLEFLIYFQGNSAPDKSGLPSDRFSAERTGGSVSTLTIQRTQQEDSAVYLCASSARDSPYEQYFGPGTRLTVT.

This clone was seen more than once but under ten times. This rearrangement joins TRBV7-9 to TRBJ2-3; 10 nucleotides align to TRBD2. V trimming: 5 bases; J trimming: 2 bases; junction bases outside the gene matches: 16. CDR1 and CDR2 from the germline V gene are SEHNR and FQNEAQ (reference sequence). This CDR3 region has 19 residues. The CDR3 region is CASSPTPSGLAMVTDTQYF. The CDR3 DNA is TGTGCCAGCAGCCCTACCCCGTCGGGACTAGCGATGGTCACAGATACGCAGTATTTT.

The J gene is TRBJ2-1, the V gene TRBV15; tentatively, D is TRBD2 (5 bases). V shed 0 bases and J shed 8 bases, with 14 bases lying between them. Germline V gene sequence: CDR1 LNHNV, CDR2 YYDKDF (reference sequence). This CDR3 has 15 residues. The CDR3, as DNA: TGTGCCACCAGCAGAGATGGAGGTTTTATGGATGAGCAGTTCTTC. Its protein product is CATSRDGGFMDEQFF. Full variable domain (rest looked up from reference TRBV15 and TRBJ2-1): DAMVIQNPRYQVTQFGKPVTLSCSQTLNHNVMYWYQQKSSQAPKLLFHYYDKDFNNEADTPDNFQSRRPNTSFCFLDIRSPGLGDTAMYLCATSRDGGFMDEQFFGPGTRLTVL.